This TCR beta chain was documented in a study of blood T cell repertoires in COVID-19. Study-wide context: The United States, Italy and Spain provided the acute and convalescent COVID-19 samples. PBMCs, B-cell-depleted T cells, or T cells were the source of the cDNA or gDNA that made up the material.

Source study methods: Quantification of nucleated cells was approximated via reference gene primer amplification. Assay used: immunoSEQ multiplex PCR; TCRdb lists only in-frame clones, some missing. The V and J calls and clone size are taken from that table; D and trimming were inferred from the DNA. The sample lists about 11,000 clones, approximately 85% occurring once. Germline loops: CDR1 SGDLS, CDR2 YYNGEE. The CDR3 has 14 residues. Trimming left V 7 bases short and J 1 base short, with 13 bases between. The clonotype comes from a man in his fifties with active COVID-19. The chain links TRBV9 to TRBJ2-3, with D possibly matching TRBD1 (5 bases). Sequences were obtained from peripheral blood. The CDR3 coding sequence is TGTGCCAGCTCCCTCGGCAGGGGCACAGATACGCAGTATTTT. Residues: CASSLGRGTDTQYF.